The 11 T cell receptor beta chains listed next were all sequenced from one sample in a study of T cell changes during pregnancy in multiple sclerosis. Profiling relied on immunoSEQ multiplex PCR, and the TCRdb table lists in-frame clones only, not all of them. The sample yields just over 40,000 clones, 80% to 90% seen once. The source material was CD4+ T cells from peripheral blood mononuclear cells, sampled in the first trimester of pregnancy. The receptors here all came from a female donor with multiple sclerosis, enrolled in a pregnancy study.

V and J are TRBV2 and TRBJ1-5, with a possible D match to TRBD1 (6 bases). Trimming shortened V by 7 bases and J by 9 bases, and 22 bases separated the two germline ends. CDR3 length: 15 amino acids. The V gene's germline CDR1 is SNHLY and CDR2 FYNNEI. The CDR3 reads CASTGEQGGGVPQHF. The CDR3 DNA is TGTGCCAGCACCGGGGAACAGGGTGGCGGTGTGCCCCAGCATTTT.

The V call is TRBV19, the J call TRBJ1-4; 8 bases match TRBD1. Germline CDR1 and CDR2: LNHDA and SQIVND (reference sequence). Trimming removed 9 bases from V and 2 bases from J; junction bases left unmatched: 8. The CDR3 is 15 amino acids. The CDR3 DNA sequence: TGTGCCAGCAGACAGGGGTTTAATACTAATGAAAAACTGTTTTTT. Translating gives CASRQGFNTNEKLFF. The full variable domain, rest sourced from reference TRBV19 and TRBJ1-4, is DGGITQSPKYLFRKEGQNVTLSCEQNLNHDAMYWYRQDPGQGLRLIYYSQIVNDFQKGDIAEGYSVSREKKESFPLTVTSAQKNPTAFYLCASRQGFNTNEKLFFGSGTQLSVL.

This rearrangement joins TRBV2 to TRBJ2-2; 7 bases fit TRBD1. V was clipped by 3 bases and J by 5 bases; unmatched bases: 6. CDR1 and CDR2 (germline): SNHLY, FYNNEI. The CDR3 covers 15 residues. The chain's CDR3 is CASSDPGQTTGELFF. The CDR3 DNA reads TGTGCCAGCAGTGACCCGGGACAGACAACCGGGGAGCTGTTTTTT.

This chain uses TRBV10-3 with TRBJ2-5, with D possibly matching TRBD1 (5 bases). The CDR3 sequence is 14 residues long. Germline values: CDR1 ENHRY, CDR2 SYGVKD. Trimming left V 3 bases short and J 5 bases short, with 13 bases between. The CDR3 protein is CAISDKQVEETQYF. The DNA of the CDR3 is TGTGCCATCAGTGACAAACAGGTTGAGGAGACCCAGTACTTC.

The chain has TRBV12-5 and TRBJ1-3; TRBD1 might be the D (5 bases). This CDR3 is 19 amino acids long. Germline V gene sequence: CDR1 LGHNT, CDR2 FRNRAP. V lost 7 bases and J 0 bases, leaving 25 bases between the germline ends. The CDR3 DNA follows: TGTGCTAGTGTCCTTCCGCTCCGGGGGGAGATCCCCTCTGGAAACACCATATATTTT. Its protein is CASVLPLRGEIPSGNTIYF.

The rearrangement uses TRBV10-3 and TRBJ1-2; TRBD1 might be the D (5 bases). Germline loops: CDR1 ENHRY, CDR2 SYGVKD. The CDR3 contains 14 residues. Deletions cut 8 bases from V and 8 bases from J, with 21 bases between. CDR3 sequence (DNA): TGTGCCATCGCCCGACAGCTTAATCTCCAAGGCTACACCTTC. It encodes CAIARQLNLQGYTF.

V and J are TRBV7-9 and TRBJ1-1; D remains unclear. The germline CDR1 and CDR2 sequences are SEHNR and FQNEAQ (reference sequence). V was shortened by 5 bases and J by 1 base, with 11 bases between the two germline ends. The CDR3 runs 14 residues. The CDR3 region has the DNA TGTGCCAGCAGCCCTACCGGGGAGAACACTGAAGCTTTCTTT. Its translation is CASSPTGENTEAFF.

The chain combines TRBV18 with TRBJ1-1; 8 nucleotides line up with TRBD1. The germline CDR1 and CDR2 sequences are KGHSH and LQKENI. V dropped 5 bases and J dropped 4; count of bases not matched to a gene: 3. This CDR3 has 13 residues. The CDR3 bases are TGTGCCAGCTCAAGAACAGGGGGCACTGAAGCTTTCTTT. Translation gives CASSRTGGTEAFF. The full variable domain, in which reference TRBV18 and TRBJ1-1 provide the parts outside the CDR3, is NAGVMQNPRHLVRRRGQEARLRCSPMKGHSHVYWYRQLPEEGLKFMVYLQKENIIDESGMPKERFSAEFPKEGPSILRIQQVVRGDSAAYFCASSRTGGTEAFFGQGTRLTVV.

The J gene is TRBJ2-7, the V gene TRBV18; 8 nucleotides match TRBD2. This CDR3 region has 15 residues. Germline V gives CDR1 KGHSH, CDR2 LQKENI. The trim removed 2 bases at V and 3 bases at J, leaving 6 bases unmatched. The CDR3 bases are TGTGCCAGCTCACCAATTACTAGCGGTATCTACGAGCAGTACTTC. The encoded protein is CASSPITSGIYEQYF.

The genes are TRBV11-2 and TRBJ1-1; D not resolved. Trimming shortened V by 4 bases and J by 0 bases, and 6 bases separated the two germline ends. The CDR3 length is 13 residues. Germline loops: CDR1 SGHAT, CDR2 FQNNGV. The DNA of the CDR3 is TGTGCCAGCAGCTCAGATATGAACACTGAAGCTTTCTTT. Protein sequence: CASSSDMNTEAFF. The whole variable domain, filled in from reference TRBV11-2 and TRBJ1-1, reads EAGVAQSPRYKIIEKRQSVAFWCNPISGHATLYWYQQILGQGPKLLIQFQNNGVVDDSQLPKDRFSAERLKGVDSTLKIQPAKLEDSAVYLCASSSDMNTEAFFGQGTRLTVV.

This chain links TRBV5-1 with TRBJ2-3, with D maybe TRBD2 (7 bases). Germline loops: CDR1 SGHRS, CDR2 YFSETQ. The ends were cut back, 4 bases at V and 4 bases at J, with 16 bases in the middle. CDR3 length equals 15 residues. As DNA, the CDR3 is TGCGCCAGCAGCCACAGGGAGGGGTTGGCAGATACGCAGTATTTT. Translating it yields CASSHREGLADTQYF.